This entry describes one T cell receptor beta chain. The junction does not match germline at one end; this may be a read error. The data derive from a study of T cells in Graves' hyperthyroidism and ophthalmopathy. Authors of the study amplified TCR beta CDR3 regions from RNA transcripts. The primer set for the first-round RT-PCR of the TCR CDR3 was HTBI. TCRdb ran MiXCR on the multiplex PCR reads and lists one entry per CDR3 protein. The sample has 300,000 to 400,000 distinct CDR3 sequences, 21% seen once. The CDR3 has 18 residues. Germline-derived CDR1 and CDR2 are LGHNA and YNFKEQ. The V gene is TRBV4-2, the J gene TRBJ1-1; 9 positions match TRBD1. This sequence was found in a woman aged 50 to 60 with Graves' hyperthyroidism. Specimen: blood. CDR3 nucleotides: TGTGCCAGCAGCCAAGGAGGACTCCGGGACAGGGCGAACACTGAAGCTCTCTTT. This sequence encodes CASSQGGLRDRANTEALF.